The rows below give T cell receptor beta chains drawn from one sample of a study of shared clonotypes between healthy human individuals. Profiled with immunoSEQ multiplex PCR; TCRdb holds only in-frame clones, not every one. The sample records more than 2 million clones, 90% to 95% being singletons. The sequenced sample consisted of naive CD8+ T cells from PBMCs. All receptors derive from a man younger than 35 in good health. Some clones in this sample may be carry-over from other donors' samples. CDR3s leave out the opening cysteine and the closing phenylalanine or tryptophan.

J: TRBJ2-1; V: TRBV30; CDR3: AWSAGTGNNEQF
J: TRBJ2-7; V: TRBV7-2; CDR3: ASSLSDWYEQY
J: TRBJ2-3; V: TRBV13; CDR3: ASSLSPPSYMANTQY
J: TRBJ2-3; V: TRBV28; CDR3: ASSEVAGATDTQY
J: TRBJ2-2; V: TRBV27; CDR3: ASSRVTDLIYTGELF
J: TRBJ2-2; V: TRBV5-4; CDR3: ASSSGTGKTGELF
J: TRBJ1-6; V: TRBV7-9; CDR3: ASSGQTGHNSPLH
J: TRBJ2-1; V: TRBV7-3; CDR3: ASSSWGPNEQF
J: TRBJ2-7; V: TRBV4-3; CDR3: ASSQGTGKIHEQY
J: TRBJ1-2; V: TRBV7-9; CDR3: ASSLPGYYGYT
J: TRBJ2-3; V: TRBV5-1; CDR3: ASSFGLAMRTDTQY
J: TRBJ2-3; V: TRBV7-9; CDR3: ASSLSRETDTQY
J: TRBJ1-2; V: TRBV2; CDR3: ASTRGFGVIGTQPYGYT
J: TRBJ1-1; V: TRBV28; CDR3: ASSPLLGVVMNTEAF
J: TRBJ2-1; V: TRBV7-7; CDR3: ASSAGTRGGNEQF
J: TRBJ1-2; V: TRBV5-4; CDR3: ASSLEAGPNYYT
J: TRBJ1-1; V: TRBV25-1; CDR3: ASSEWDRDTEAF
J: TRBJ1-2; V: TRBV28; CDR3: ASRNGQVYGYT
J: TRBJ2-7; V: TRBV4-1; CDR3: ASSQVRKEASYEQY
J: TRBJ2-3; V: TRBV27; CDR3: ASSLISTDTQY
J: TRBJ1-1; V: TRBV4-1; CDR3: ASSQESLGPDTEAF
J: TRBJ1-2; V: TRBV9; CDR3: ASSVGSGRYGYT
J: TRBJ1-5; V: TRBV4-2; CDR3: ASSPQDKGRSNQPQH
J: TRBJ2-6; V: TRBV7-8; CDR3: ASSSRAYSGANVLT
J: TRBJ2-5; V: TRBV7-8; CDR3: ASSPWSSAETQY
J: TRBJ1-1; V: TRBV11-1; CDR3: ASSSTDFLKSMNTEAF
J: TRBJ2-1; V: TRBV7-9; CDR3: ASSSPDRSTYNEQF
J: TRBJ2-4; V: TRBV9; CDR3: ASSPSGAAGGTKNIQY
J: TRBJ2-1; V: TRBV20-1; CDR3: SAREYGEQF
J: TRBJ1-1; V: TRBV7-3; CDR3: ASSQDRGAEAF
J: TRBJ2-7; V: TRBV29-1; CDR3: SVRTSPWGAYEQY
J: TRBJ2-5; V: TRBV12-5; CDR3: ASGLSAGLGETQY
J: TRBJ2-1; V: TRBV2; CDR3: ASYGTSGPSSYNEQF
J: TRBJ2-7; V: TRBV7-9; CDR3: ASSIQGASYEQY
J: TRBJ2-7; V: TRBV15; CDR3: ATSRGAGVYEQY
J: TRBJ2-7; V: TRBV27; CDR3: ASSPGRTYEQY
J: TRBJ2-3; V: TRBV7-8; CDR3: ASSLLAEGDTQY
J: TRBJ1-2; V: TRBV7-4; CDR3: ASSPTST
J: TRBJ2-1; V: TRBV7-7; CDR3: ASSLVMRARYYNEQF
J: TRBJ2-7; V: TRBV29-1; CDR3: SVESGSGSVYEQY
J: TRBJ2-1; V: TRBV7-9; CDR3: ASSPTSGRAYNEQF
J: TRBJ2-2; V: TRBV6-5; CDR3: ASSPGHFTGELF
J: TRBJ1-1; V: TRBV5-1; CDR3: ASSFELGNTEAF
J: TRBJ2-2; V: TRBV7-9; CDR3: ASSLVGPAGELF
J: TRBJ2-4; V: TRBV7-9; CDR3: ASTGSHIQY
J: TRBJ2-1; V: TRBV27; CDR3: ASSWAGSLNEQF
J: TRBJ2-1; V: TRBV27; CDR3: ASTLRDSYNEQF
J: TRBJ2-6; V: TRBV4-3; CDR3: ASSQDLERESSGANVLT
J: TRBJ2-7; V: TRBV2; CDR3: ASSRGPGYEQY
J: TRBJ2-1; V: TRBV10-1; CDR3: ASSESLSSYNEQF
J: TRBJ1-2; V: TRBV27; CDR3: ASSQGLNGYT
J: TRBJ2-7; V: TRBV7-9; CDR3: ASSSNELAGNDEQY
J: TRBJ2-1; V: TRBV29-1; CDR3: SVVGGSSYNEQF
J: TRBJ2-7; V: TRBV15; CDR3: ATSSGEYEQY
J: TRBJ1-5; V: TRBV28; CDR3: ASSFARVISPQH